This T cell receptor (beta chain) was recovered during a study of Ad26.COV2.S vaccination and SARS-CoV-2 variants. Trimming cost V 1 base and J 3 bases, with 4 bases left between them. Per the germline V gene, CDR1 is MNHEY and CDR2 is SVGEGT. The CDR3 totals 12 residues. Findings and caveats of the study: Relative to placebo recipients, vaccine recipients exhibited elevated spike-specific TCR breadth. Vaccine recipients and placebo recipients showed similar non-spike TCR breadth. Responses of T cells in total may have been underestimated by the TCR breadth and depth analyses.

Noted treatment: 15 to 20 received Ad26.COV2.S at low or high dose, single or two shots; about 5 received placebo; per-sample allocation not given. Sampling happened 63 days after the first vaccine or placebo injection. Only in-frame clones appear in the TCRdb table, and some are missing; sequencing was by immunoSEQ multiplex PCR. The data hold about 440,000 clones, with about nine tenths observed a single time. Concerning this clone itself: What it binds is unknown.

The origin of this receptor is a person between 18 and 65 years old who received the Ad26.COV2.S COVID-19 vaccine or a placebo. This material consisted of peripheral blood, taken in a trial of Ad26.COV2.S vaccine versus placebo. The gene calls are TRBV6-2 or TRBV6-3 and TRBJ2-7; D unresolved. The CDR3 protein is CASSYFRYEQYF. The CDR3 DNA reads TGTGCCAGCAGTTACTTCCGCTACGAGCAGTACTTC.